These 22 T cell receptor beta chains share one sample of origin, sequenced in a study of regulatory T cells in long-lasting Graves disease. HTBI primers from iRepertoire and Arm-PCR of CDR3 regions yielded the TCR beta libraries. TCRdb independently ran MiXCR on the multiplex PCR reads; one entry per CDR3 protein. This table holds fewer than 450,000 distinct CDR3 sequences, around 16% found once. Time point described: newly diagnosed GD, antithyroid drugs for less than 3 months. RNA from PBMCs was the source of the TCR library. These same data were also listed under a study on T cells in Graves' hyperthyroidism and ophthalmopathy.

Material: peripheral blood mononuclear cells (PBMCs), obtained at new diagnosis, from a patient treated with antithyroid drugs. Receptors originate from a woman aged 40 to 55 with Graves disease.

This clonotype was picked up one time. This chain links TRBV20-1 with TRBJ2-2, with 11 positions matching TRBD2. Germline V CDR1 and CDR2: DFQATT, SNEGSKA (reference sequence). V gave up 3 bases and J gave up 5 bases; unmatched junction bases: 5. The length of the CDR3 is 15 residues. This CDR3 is CSASRTSGLTGELFF. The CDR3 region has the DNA TGCAGTGCTAGCAGGACTAGCGGGTTGACCGGGGAGCTGTTTTTT.

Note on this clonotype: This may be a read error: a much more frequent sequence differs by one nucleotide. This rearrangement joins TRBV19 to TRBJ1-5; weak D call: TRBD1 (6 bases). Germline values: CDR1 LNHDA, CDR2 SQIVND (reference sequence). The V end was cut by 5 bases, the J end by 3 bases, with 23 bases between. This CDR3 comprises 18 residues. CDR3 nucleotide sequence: TGTGCCAGTAGTTCTCCTCATACAGGGTTGGCAGACAATCAGCCCCAGCATTTT. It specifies CASSSPHTGLADNQPQHF.

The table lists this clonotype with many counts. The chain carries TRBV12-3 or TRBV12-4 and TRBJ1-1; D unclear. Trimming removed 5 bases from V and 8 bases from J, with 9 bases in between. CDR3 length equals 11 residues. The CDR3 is CASSSGSEAFF. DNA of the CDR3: TGTGCCAGCAGTAGCGGATCGGAAGCTTTCTTT.

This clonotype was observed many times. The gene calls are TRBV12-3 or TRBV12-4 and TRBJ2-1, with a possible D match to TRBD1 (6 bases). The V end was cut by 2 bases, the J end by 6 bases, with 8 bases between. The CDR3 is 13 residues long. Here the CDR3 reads CASSLNRANEQFF. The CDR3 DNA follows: TGTGCCAGCAGTTTAAACAGGGCCAATGAGCAGTTCTTC.

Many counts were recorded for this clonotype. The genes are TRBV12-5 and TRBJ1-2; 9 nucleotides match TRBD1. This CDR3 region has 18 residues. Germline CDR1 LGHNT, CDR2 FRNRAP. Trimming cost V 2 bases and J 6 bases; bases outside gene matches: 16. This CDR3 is CASGLLPRLFRDRDGYTF. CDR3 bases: TGTGCTAGTGGTTTGCTTCCCCGTCTGTTCCGGGACAGGGATGGCTACACCTTC.

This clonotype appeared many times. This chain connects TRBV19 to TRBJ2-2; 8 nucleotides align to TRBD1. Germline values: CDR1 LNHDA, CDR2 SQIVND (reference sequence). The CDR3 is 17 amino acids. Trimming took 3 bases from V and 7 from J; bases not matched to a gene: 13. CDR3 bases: TGTGCCAGTAGTATCTTATTAGGCGGACAGGGCGGCGGGGAGCTGTTTTTT. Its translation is CASSILLGGQGGGELFF.

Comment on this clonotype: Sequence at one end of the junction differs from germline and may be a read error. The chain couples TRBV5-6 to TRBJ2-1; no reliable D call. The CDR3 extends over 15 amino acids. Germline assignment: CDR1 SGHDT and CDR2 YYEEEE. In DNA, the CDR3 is TGTGCCAGCAGCCCTCACGAAAGACTCTACAATGAGCGGTTCTTC. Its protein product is CASSPHERLYNERFF.

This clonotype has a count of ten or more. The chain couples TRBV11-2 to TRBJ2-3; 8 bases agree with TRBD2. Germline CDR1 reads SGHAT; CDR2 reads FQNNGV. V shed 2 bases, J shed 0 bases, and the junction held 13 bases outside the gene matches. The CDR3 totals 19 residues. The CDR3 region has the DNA TGTGCCAGCAGCTTAAGAGGGGTGGTAGCGGGGACTAGCACAGATACGCAGTATTTT. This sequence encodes CASSLRGVVAGTSTDTQYF.

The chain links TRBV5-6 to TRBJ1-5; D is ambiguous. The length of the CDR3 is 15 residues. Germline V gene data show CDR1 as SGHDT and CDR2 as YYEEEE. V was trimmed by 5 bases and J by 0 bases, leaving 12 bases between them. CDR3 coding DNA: TGTGCCAGCAGTTCGGCAGCCTATAGCAATCAGCCCCAGCATTTT. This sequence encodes CASSSAAYSNQPQHF.

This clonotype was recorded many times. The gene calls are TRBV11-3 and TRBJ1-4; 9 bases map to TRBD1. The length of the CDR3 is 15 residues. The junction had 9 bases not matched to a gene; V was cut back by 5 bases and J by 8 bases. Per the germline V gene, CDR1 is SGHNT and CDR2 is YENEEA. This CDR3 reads CASSIRTGVMEKLFF. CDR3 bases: TGTGCCAGCAGCATCCGGACAGGGGTGATGGAAAAACTGTTTTTT. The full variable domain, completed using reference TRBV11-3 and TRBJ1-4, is EAGVVQSPRYKIIEKKQPVAFWCNPISGHNTLYWYLQNLGQGPELLIRYENEEAVDDSQLPKDRFSAERLKGVDSTLKIQPAELGDSAVYLCASSIRTGVMEKLFFGSGTQLSVL.

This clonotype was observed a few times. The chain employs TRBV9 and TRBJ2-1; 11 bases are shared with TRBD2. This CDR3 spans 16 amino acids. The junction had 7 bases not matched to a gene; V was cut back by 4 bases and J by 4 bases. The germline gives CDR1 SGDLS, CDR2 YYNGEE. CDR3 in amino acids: CASSTLAGGAYNEQFF. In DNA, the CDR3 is TGTGCCAGCAGCACCCTAGCGGGAGGAGCTTACAATGAGCAGTTCTTC. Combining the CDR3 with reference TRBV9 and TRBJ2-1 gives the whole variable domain DSGVTQTPKHLITATGQRVTLRCSPRSGDLSVYWYQQSLDQGLQFLIQYYNGEERAKGNILERFSAQQFPDLHSELNLSSLELGDSALYFCASSTLAGGAYNEQFFGPGTRLTVL.

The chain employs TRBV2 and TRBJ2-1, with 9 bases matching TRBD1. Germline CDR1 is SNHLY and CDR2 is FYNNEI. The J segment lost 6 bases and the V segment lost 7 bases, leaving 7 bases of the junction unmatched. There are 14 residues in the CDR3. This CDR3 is CASTLGTGTNEQFF. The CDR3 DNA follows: TGTGCCAGCACCCTCGGGACAGGGACCAATGAGCAGTTCTTC.

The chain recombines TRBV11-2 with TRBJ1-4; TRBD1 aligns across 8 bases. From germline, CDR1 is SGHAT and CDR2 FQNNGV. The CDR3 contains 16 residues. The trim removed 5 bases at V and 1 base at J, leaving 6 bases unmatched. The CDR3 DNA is TGTGCCAGCAGCCTGACAGGGGACCAAACTAATGAAAAACTGTTTTTT. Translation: CASSLTGDQTNEKLFF.

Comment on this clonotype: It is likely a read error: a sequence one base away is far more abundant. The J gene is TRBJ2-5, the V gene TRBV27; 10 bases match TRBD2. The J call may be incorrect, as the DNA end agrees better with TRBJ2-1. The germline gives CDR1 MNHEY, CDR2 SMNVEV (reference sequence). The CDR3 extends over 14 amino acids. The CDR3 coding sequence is TGTGCCAGCGGAATTAGCGGGAGGCAGAATGAGCAGTTCTTC. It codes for CASGISGRQNEQFF.

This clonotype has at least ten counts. The CDR3 spells CASSRNREVAFF. CDR3 coding DNA: TGTGCCAGCAGCCGTAACAGGGAGGTAGCTTTCTTT. The chain couples TRBV11-2 to TRBJ1-1; D possibly corresponds to TRBD1 (6 bases). The V end was cut by 5 bases, the J end by 10 bases, with 14 bases between. Germline V gene lookup returns CDR1 SGHAT and CDR2 FQNNGV. This CDR3 is built from 12 residues.

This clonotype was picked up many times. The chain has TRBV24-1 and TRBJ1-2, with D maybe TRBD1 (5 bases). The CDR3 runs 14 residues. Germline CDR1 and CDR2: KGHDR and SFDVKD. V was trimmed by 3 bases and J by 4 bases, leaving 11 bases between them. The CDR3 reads CATSDPGGFYGYTF. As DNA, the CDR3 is TGTGCCACCAGTGATCCCGGGGGGTTCTATGGCTACACCTTC.

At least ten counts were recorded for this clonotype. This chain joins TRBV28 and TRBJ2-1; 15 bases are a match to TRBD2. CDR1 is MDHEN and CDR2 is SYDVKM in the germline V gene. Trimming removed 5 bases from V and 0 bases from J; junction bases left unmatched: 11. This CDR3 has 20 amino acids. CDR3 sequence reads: CASSIGTSGRQRSSYNEQFF. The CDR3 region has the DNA TGTGCCAGCAGTATCGGGACTAGCGGGAGGCAGAGGAGCTCCTACAATGAGCAGTTCTTC.

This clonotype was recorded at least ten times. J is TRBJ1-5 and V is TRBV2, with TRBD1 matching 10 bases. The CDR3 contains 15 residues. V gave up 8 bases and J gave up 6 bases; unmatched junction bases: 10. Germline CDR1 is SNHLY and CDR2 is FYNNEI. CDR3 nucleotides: TGTGCCAGCTCTCCGGGACAGGGGTTCGTTCAGCCCCAGCATTTT. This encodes CASSPGQGFVQPQHF. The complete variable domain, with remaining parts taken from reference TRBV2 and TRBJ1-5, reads EPEVTQTPSHQVTQMGQEVILRCVPISNHLYFYWYRQILGQKVEFLVSFYNNEISEKSEIFDDQFSVERPDGSNFTLKIRSTKLEDSAMYFCASSPGQGFVQPQHFGDGTRLSIL.

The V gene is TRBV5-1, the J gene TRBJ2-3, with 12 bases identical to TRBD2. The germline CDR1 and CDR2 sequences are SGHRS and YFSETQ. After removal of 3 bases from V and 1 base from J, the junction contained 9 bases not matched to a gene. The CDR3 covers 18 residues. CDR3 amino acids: CASSSRLAGDHGTDTQYF. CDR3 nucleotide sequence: TGCGCCAGCAGCTCAAGACTAGCGGGAGATCATGGCACAGATACGCAGTATTTT.

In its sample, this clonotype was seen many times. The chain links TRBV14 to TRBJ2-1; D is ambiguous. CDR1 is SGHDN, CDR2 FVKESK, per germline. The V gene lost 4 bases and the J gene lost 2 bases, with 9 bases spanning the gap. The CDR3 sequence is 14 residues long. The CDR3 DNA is TGTGCCAGCAGCCGACGAGCGACCTACAATGAGCAGTTCTTC. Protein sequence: CASSRRATYNEQFF.

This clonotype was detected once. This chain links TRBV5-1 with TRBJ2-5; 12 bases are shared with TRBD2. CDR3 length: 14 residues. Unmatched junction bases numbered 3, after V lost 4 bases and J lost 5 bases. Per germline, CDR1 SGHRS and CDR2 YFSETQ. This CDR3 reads CASSPSGREETQYF. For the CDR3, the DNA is TGCGCCAGCAGCCCTAGCGGGAGGGAGGAGACCCAGTACTTC.

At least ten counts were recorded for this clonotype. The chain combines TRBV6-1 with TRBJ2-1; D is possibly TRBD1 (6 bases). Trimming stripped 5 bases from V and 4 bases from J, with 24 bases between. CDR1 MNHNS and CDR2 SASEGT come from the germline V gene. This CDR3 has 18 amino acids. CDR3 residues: CASSPTPTGLRWYNEQFF. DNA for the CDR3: TGTGCCAGCAGTCCTACACCAACAGGGCTGAGGTGGTACAATGAGCAGTTCTTC.